These T cell receptor beta chains were read from a single sample in a study of blood T cells in healthy people across ages. TCRdb analysed the 5' RACE reads with MiXCR anew, one entry per CDR3 protein. The data contain 800,000 or so distinct CDR3 sequences, roughly 25% of them seen just once; the ten biggest clones take up approximately 3.7%. These data were also filed under a second study, of T cells of mothers and their children.

The sample taken for sequencing was blood. Every receptor here comes from a boy younger than 18 in good health. Each CDR3 is given with its conserved first and last residue. The D gene is left open where the match is weak. Rows may omit the clone size; those that give it use once, few, many or a size class.

d_gene	abundance	v_gene	j_gene	CDR3aa
NA	few	TRBV6-5	TRBJ1-2	CASSQDVNYGYTF
NA	NA	TRBV20-1	TRBJ1-1	CSAADRLGQGTEAFF
TRBD1	many	TRBV29-1	TRBJ2-7	CSVEGQGAYEQYF
NA	NA	TRBV6-5	TRBJ2-5	CASSYSCSQETQYF
TRBD2	NA	TRBV27	TRBJ2-5	CASTRTSGETQYF
TRBD1	few	TRBV28	TRBJ2-7	CASGTGFNYEQYF
NA	few	TRBV28	TRBJ1-2	CASSLPLQGNYGYTF
NA	NA	TRBV12-3/TRBV12-4	TRBJ1-2	CASRISDHYGCTF
TRBD2	NA	TRBV28	TRBJ2-3	CASSPNPTSGSGDTQYF
NA	NA	TRBV11-2	TRBJ2-7	CASSLILGSEQYF
TRBD1	few	TRBV19	TRBJ2-6	CASSFHSGQLSGANVLTF
TRBD2	NA	TRBV20-1	TRBJ2-5	CSAERSGETQYF
NA	many	TRBV7-3	TRBJ2-5	CASSLSSQETQYF
NA	NA	TRBV7-8	TRBJ1-4	CASSSRVAGDNEKLFF
NA	few	TRBV20-1	TRBJ1-2	CSARGTGHYGYTF
NA	few	TRBV27	TRBJ2-2	CASSLVGGRFEFGGELFF
TRBD2	few	TRBV20-1	TRBJ2-5	CSAPGTSGGVQETQYF